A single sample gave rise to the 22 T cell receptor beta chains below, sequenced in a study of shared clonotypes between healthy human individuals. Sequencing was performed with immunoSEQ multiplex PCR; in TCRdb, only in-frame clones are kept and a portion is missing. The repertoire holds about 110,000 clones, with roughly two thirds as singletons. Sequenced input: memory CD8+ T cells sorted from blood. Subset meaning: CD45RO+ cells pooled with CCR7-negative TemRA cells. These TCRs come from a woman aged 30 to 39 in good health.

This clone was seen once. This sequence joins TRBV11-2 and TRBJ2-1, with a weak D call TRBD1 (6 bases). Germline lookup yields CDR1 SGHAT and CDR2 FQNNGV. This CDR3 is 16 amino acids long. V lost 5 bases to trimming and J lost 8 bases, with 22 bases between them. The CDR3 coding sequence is TGTGCCAGCAGCCGAACCTTTGGGCCCCGACAGGATGAGCAGTTCTTC. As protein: CASSRTFGPRQDEQFF.

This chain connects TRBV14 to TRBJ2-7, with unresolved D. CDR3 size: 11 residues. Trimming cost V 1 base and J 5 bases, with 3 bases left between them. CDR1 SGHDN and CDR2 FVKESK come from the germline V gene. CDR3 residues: CASSQGNEQYF. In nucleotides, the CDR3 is TGTGCCAGCAGCCAAGGGAACGAGCAGTACTTC.

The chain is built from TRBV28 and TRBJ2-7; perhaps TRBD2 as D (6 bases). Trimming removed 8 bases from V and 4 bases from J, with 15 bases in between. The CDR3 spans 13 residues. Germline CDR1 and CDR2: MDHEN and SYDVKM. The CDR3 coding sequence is TGTGCCAGCTATTTGGACGGAGGGTACGAGCAGTACTTC. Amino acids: CASYLDGGYEQYF.

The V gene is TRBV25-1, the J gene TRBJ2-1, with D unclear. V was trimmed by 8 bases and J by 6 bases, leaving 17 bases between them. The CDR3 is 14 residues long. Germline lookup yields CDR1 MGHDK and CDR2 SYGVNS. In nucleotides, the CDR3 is TGTGCCAGCCAAGGAGTTAGAGGAAGCAATGAGCAGTTCTTC. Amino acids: CASQGVRGSNEQFF.

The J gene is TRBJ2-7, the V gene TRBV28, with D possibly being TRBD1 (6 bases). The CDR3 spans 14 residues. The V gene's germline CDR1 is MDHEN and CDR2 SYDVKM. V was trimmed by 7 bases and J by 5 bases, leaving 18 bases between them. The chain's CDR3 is CASKDRGQTNEQYF. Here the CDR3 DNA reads TGTGCCAGCAAAGACCGGGGACAAACGAACGAGCAGTACTTC.

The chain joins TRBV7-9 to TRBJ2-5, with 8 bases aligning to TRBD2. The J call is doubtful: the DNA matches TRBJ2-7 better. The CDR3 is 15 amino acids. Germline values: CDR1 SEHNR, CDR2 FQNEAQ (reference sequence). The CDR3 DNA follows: TGTGCCAGCAGCTTCCGGGAGGGCCGAGAGCACGAGCAGTACTTC. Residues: CASSFREGREHEQYF.

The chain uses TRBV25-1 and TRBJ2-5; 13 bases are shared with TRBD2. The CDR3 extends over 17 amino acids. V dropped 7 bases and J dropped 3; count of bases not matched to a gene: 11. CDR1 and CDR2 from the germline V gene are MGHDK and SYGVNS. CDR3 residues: CASTTIGTSGDEETQYF. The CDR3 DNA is TGTGCCAGCACCACAATCGGGACTAGCGGGGACGAAGAGACCCAGTACTTC. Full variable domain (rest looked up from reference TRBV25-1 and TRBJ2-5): EADIYQTPRYLVIGTGKKITLECSQTMGHDKMYWYQQDPGMELHLIHYSYGVNSTEKGDLSSESTVSRIRTEHFPLTLESARPSHTSQYLCASTTIGTSGDEETQYFGPGTRLLVL.

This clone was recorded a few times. The CDR3 coding sequence is TGTGCCAGCAGCGTAGCTTGGGGGAACTATGAGCAGTTCTTC. Residues: CASSVAWGNYEQFF. The chain joins TRBV9 to TRBJ2-1; possibly TRBD1 or TRBD2 for D (5 bases each). From germline, CDR1 is SGDLS and CDR2 YYNGEE. Trimming left V 0 bases short and J 8 bases short, with 12 bases between. This CDR3 comprises 14 residues.

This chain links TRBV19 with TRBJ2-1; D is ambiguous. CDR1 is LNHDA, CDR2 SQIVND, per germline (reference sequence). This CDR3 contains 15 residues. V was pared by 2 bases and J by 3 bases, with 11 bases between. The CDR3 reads CASSIRLELYNEQFF. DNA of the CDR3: TGTGCCAGTAGTATAAGGCTAGAACTCTACAATGAGCAGTTCTTC.

The CDR3 protein is CASSERPHDTQYF. The CDR3 DNA reads TGTGCCAGCAGTGAACGGCCCCACGATACGCAGTATTTT. The chain links TRBV6-4 to TRBJ2-3, with D uncertain. Between the trimmed V and J ends, which lost 3 bases and 6 bases, there was a span of 10 bases. The CDR3 extends over 13 amino acids. Germline-derived CDR1 and CDR2 are MRHNA and SNTAGT.

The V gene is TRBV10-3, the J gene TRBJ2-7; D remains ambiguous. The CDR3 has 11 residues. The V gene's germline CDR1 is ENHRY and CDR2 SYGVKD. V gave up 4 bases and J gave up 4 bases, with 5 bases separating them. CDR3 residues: CAISGNYEQYF. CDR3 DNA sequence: TGTGCCATCAGTGGGAATTACGAGCAGTACTTC.

DNA of the CDR3: TGTGCCAGCAGTCTAGGCACAGCCGATGGCTACACCTTC. It yields the protein CASSLGTADGYTF. The chain employs TRBV7-2 and TRBJ1-2; no definite D call. Trimming stripped 6 bases from V and 6 bases from J, with 14 bases between. The length of the CDR3 is 13 residues. Germline CDR1 reads SGHTA; CDR2 reads FQGNSA. Drawing the rest from reference TRBV7-2 and TRBJ1-2, the complete variable domain is GAGVSQSPSNKVTEKGKDVELRCDPISGHTALYWYRQSLGQGLEFLIYFQGNSAPDKSGLPSDRFSAERTGGSVSTLTIQRTQQEDSAVYLCASSLGTADGYTFGSGTRLTVV.

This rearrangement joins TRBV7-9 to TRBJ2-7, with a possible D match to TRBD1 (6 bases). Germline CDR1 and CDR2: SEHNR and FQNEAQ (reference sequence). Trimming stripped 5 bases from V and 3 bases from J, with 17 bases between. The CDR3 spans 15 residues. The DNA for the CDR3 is TGTGCCAGCAGCGTGCCCGACAGGACCGGCTACGAGCAGTACTTC. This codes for CASSVPDRTGYEQYF.

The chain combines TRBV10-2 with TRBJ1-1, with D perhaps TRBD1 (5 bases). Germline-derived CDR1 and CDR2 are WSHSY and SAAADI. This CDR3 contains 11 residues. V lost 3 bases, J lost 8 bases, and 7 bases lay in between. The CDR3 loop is CASSEWGEAFF. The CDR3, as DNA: TGCGCCAGCAGTGAATGGGGGGAAGCTTTCTTT.

The chain's CDR3 is CASRRGPNTGELFF. CDR3 sequence (DNA): TGCGCCAGCAGAAGGGGTCCGAACACCGGGGAGCTGTTTTTT. This sequence joins TRBV10-1 and TRBJ2-2; a possible D gene is TRBD1 (5 bases). The CDR3 totals 14 residues. The V and J ends lost 6 bases and 0 bases respectively, with 8 bases between them. Germline V gene data show CDR1 as WNHNN and CDR2 as SYGVQD (reference sequence).

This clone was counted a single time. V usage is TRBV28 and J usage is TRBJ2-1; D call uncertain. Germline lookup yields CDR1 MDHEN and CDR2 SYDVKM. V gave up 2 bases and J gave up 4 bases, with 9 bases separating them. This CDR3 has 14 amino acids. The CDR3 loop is CASSLVSSYNEQFF. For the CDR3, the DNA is TGTGCCAGCAGTTTAGTTTCCTCGTACAATGAGCAGTTCTTC.

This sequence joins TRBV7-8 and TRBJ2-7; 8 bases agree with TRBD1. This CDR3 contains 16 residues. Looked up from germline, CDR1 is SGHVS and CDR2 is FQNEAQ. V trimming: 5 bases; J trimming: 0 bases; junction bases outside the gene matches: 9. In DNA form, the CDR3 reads TGTGCCAGCAGCCTAACGGACAGGGCAAGCTCCTACGAGCAGTACTTC. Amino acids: CASSLTDRASSYEQYF.

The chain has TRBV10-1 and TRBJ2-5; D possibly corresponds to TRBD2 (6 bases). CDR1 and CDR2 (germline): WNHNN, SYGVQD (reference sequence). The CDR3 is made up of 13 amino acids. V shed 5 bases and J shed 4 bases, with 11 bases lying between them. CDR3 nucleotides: TGCGCCAGCAGTAGGCAGGGAGGAGAGACCCAGTACTTC. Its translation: CASSRQGGETQYF.

The CDR3 region has the DNA TGTGCCATCAGTGAGTCGATGGAACAGGGCCTCTCCTACAATGAGCAGTTCTTC. It codes for CAISESMEQGLSYNEQFF. The chain links TRBV10-3 to TRBJ2-1; D might be TRBD1 (6 bases). This CDR3 is 18 amino acids long. Per the germline V gene, CDR1 is ENHRY and CDR2 is SYGVKD. The ends were cut back, 0 bases at V and 0 bases at J, with 15 bases in the middle.

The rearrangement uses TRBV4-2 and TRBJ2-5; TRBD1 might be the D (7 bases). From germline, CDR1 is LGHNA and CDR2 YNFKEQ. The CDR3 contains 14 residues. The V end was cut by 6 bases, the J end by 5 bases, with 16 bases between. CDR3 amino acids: CASSPTGAGETQYF. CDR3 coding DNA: TGTGCCAGCAGTCCCACAGGGGCGGGGGAGACCCAGTACTTC.

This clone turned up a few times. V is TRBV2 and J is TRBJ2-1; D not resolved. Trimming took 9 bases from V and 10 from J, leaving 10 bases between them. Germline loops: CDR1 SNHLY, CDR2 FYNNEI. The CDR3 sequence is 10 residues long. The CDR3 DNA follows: TGTGCCAGTTTCTCCAGGGAGCAGTTCTTC. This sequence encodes CASFSREQFF.

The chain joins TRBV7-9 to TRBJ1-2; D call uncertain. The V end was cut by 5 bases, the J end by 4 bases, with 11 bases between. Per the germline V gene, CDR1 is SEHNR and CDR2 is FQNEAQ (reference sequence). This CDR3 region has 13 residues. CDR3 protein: CASSRGAPYGYTF. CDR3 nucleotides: TGTGCCAGCAGCCGGGGAGCGCCCTATGGCTACACCTTC.